The 28 T cell receptor beta chains listed next were all sequenced from one sample in a study of T cells after yellow fever vaccination. MiXCR was run by TCRdb on the 5' RACE reads, yielding one entry per CDR3 protein. The repertoire holds some 320,000 distinct CDR3 sequences, with 3.5% to 4.5% as singletons. The sample in question was PBMCs, obtained 15 days after the yellow fever booster vaccination. The receptor source for this set is a man between 18 and 29 years old who received the YFV17D yellow fever vaccine.

The chain is built from TRBV5-1 and TRBJ2-2; possibly TRBD1 for D (6 bases). The germline V gene has CDR1 SGHRS and CDR2 YFSETQ. V lost 1 base and J 6 bases, leaving 10 bases between the germline ends. The CDR3 totals 14 residues. The CDR3 sequence: CASSLNRVSGELFF. The CDR3 region has the DNA TGCGCCAGCAGCTTGAACAGGGTCTCCGGGGAGCTGTTTTTT.

This clonotype was seen repeatedly, ten times or more. V gene TRBV30 combines with J gene TRBJ1-1, with no clear D. V was trimmed by 2 bases and J by 9 bases, leaving 16 bases between them. This CDR3 comprises 13 residues. Germline CDR1 GTSNPN, CDR2 SVGIG (reference sequence). CDR3 sequence reads: CAWSLPQLGKAFF. The CDR3 region has the DNA TGTGCCTGGAGTTTGCCCCAACTGGGGAAAGCTTTCTTT.

The chain has TRBV4-3 and TRBJ1-3, with D uncertain. The CDR3 runs 17 residues. V lost 1 base to trimming and J lost 0 bases, with 13 bases between them. Per germline, CDR1 LGHNA and CDR2 YSLEER. CDR3 sequence (DNA): TGCGCCAGCAGCCAAGCTGTGCACGGTATCTCTGGAAACACCATATATTTT. Translated, it gives CASSQAVHGISGNTIYF.

This clonotype was counted many times. The chain joins TRBV6-5 to TRBJ1-4, with unresolved D. The CDR3 runs 14 residues. Germline lookup yields CDR1 MNHEY and CDR2 SVGAGI. The V and J ends lost 7 bases and 2 bases respectively, with 11 bases between them. The CDR3 sequence: CASNLTETNEKLFF. The CDR3 nucleotides are TGTGCCAGCAACCTCACGGAGACTAATGAAAAACTGTTTTTT.

This chain uses TRBV7-2 with TRBJ2-3; D is perhaps TRBD1 (5 bases). V lost 4 bases to trimming and J lost 6 bases, with 11 bases between them. This CDR3 spans 13 amino acids. CDR1 and CDR2 from the germline V gene are SGHTA and FQGNSA. This CDR3 is CASSYSGADTQYF. CDR3 nucleotides: TGTGCCAGCAGCTACTCTGGGGCGGATACGCAGTATTTT.

This clonotype was counted at least ten times. The gene calls are TRBV6-2 or TRBV6-3 and TRBJ2-1; possibly TRBD2 for D (6 bases). Looked up from germline, CDR1 is MNHEY and CDR2 is SVGEGT. The CDR3 is 16 residues long. V lost 10 bases and J 4 bases, leaving 23 bases between the germline ends. The CDR3 sequence: CATNGGRGPGYNEQFF. For the CDR3, the DNA is TGTGCCACCAATGGCGGGCGGGGCCCCGGGTACAATGAGCAGTTCTTC.

In its sample, this clonotype was seen many times. The chain employs TRBV5-4 and TRBJ2-1, with a tentative D call TRBD2 (5 bases). This CDR3 has 15 amino acids. Trimming stripped 4 bases from V and 4 bases from J, with 15 bases between. CDR1 SGHNT and CDR2 YYREEE come from the germline V gene (reference sequence). The CDR3 loop reads CASSADLGDYNEQFF. CDR3 sequence (DNA): TGTGCCAGCAGCGCCGACTTGGGAGATTACAATGAGCAGTTCTTC.

This clonotype appeared once. A read error may explain this, as a much larger clone is one base away. The gene calls are TRBV6-5 and TRBJ1-2; D is ambiguous. This CDR3 is 13 amino acids long. Germline V gene lookup returns CDR1 MNHEY and CDR2 SVGAGI. For the CDR3, the DNA is TGTGACAGCGGGGAAGGGACTAACTATGGCTACACCTTC. This gives the protein CDSGEGTNYGYTF.

This clonotype was seen a handful of times. The V gene is TRBV4-1, the J gene TRBJ1-4; D is possibly TRBD1 (6 bases). V was clipped by 6 bases and J by 2 bases, with 13 bases between them. Germline assignment: CDR1 MGHRA and CDR2 YSYEKL. The CDR3 contains 15 residues. The CDR3 nucleotides read TGCGCCAGCAGGGACCAAAGGGGGACTAATGAAAAACTGTTTTTT. Its protein product is CASRDQRGTNEKLFF.

This clonotype was picked up many times. The chain joins TRBV7-9 to TRBJ2-5; the D is unclear. The CDR3 has 14 amino acids. V lost 3 bases to trimming and J lost 1 base, with 9 bases between them. The germline gives CDR1 SEHNR, CDR2 FQNEAQ (reference sequence). The CDR3 DNA reads as TGTGCCAGCAGCTTTGGGGTATCCCAAGAGACCCAGTACTTC. Translation: CASSFGVSQETQYF.

This clonotype was found a few times. The chain has TRBV4-2 and TRBJ2-7, with TRBD1 matching over 11 bases. V lost 6 bases to trimming and J lost 5 bases; unmatched junction nucleotides: 12. The CDR3 covers 16 residues. Germline V gene lookup returns CDR1 LGHNA and CDR2 YNFKEQ. The CDR3 nucleotides read TGTGCCAGCAGTCTACACCGAGGACAGGGGGCCGACGAGCAGTACTTC. It encodes CASSLHRGQGADEQYF.

This clonotype was picked up many times. The chain recombines TRBV27 with TRBJ2-2; possible D gene TRBD2, 5 bases. The germline V and J ends were trimmed by 4 bases and 6 bases, with 15 bases remaining between them. CDR3 length equals 15 residues. The V gene's germline CDR1 is MNHEY and CDR2 SMNVEV (reference sequence). The chain's CDR3 is CASSSRVSSAGELFF. Here the CDR3 DNA reads TGTGCCAGCAGTTCGAGGGTTAGTAGCGCCGGGGAGCTGTTTTTT.

The chain links TRBV12-3 or TRBV12-4 to TRBJ1-1; no reliable D call. V was cut by 3 bases and J by 1 base, with 6 bases left in between. The CDR3 sequence is 13 residues long. CDR3 amino acids: CASSFMGNTEAFF. The CDR3 DNA is TGTGCCAGCAGTTTCATGGGGAACACTGAAGCTTTCTTT.

The chain recombines TRBV25-1 with TRBJ2-3, with 9 bases that match TRBD1. V lost 3 bases to trimming and J lost 4 bases; unmatched junction nucleotides: 2. The germline V gene encodes CDR1 MGHDK and CDR2 SYGVNS. The CDR3 is 14 amino acids. The CDR3 DNA follows: TGTGCCAGCAGTGATGACAGGGGGGCAGATACGCAGTATTTT. Translation: CASSDDRGADTQYF. The full variable domain, in which reference TRBV25-1 and TRBJ2-3 provide the parts outside the CDR3, is EADIYQTPRYLVIGTGKKITLECSQTMGHDKMYWYQQDPGMELHLIHYSYGVNSTEKGDLSSESTVSRIRTEHFPLTLESARPSHTSQYLCASSDDRGADTQYFGPGTRLTVL.

In this sample, this clonotype turned up a few times. J is TRBJ2-3 and V is TRBV20-1; D unresolved. The CDR3 is made up of 13 amino acids. V was clipped by 3 bases and J by 0 bases, with 7 bases between them. Germline CDR1 and CDR2: DFQATT and SNEGSKA (reference sequence). CDR3 region: CSASVGSTDTQYF. DNA for the CDR3: TGCAGTGCTAGCGTCGGGAGCACAGATACGCAGTATTTT.

The chain couples TRBV7-2 to TRBJ2-3, with TRBD2 matching over 8 bases. CDR1 and CDR2 (germline): SGHTA, FQGNSA. The CDR3 totals 15 residues. The trim removed 8 bases at V and 2 bases at J, leaving 9 bases unmatched. The CDR3 region has the DNA TGTGCCAGCCTCGATAGCGGGATTCTCACAGATACGCAGTATTTT. This codes for CASLDSGILTDTQYF.

Many counts were recorded for this clonotype. V is TRBV5-5 and J is TRBJ2-7, with D perhaps TRBD2 (5 bases). This CDR3 has 14 residues. Germline V gene data show CDR1 as SGHKS and CDR2 as YYEKEE (reference sequence). The ends were cut back, 3 bases at V and 3 bases at J, with 13 bases in the middle. The CDR3 region is CASSWRLKVYEQYF. CDR3 in DNA: TGTGCCAGCAGCTGGAGGTTGAAGGTCTACGAGCAGTACTTC.

This clonotype has more than one count but fewer than ten. The chain is built from TRBV12-3 or TRBV12-4 and TRBJ1-1, with a weak D call TRBD1 (5 bases). Deletions cut 5 bases from V and 1 base from J, with 20 bases between. There are 17 residues in the CDR3. The CDR3 bases are TGTGCCAGCAGTCCCCTCAGGATCGACAGCCAGAACACTGAAGCTTTCTTT. This translates into CASSPLRIDSQNTEAFF.

Many counts were recorded for this clonotype. The chain is built from TRBV5-1 and TRBJ1-1; D is possibly TRBD1 (5 bases). Deletions cut 4 bases from V and 4 bases from J, with 20 bases between. Looked up from germline, CDR1 is SGHRS and CDR2 is YFSETQ. The CDR3 extends over 16 amino acids. The CDR3 protein is CASSTGRIRGGTEAFF. CDR3 in DNA: TGCGCCAGCAGCACGGGACGGATCCGGGGGGGCACTGAAGCTTTCTTT.

The chain combines TRBV5-1 with TRBJ2-7; D gene uncertain. This CDR3 comprises 15 residues. V was clipped by 0 bases and J by 4 bases, with 14 bases between them. Looked up from germline, CDR1 is SGHRS and CDR2 is YFSETQ. In DNA form, the CDR3 reads TGCGCCAGCAGCTTGGGGGTCGTCTTCGAGTACGAGCAGTACTTC. It encodes CASSLGVVFEYEQYF.

This clonotype was picked up a small number of times. This chain joins TRBV5-1 and TRBJ2-1; D not resolved. Per germline, CDR1 SGHRS and CDR2 YFSETQ. The CDR3 has 14 amino acids. The V gene lost 4 bases and the J gene lost 4 bases, with 12 bases spanning the gap. In nucleotides, the CDR3 is TGCGCCAGCAGCCCCCGAGAGGCTTACAATGAGCAGTTCTTC. This codes for CASSPREAYNEQFF. The whole variable domain, remainder taken from reference TRBV5-1 and TRBJ2-1, is KAGVTQTPRYLIKTRGQQVTLSCSPISGHRSVSWYQQTPGQGLQFLFEYFSETQRNKGNFPGRFSGRQFSNSRSEMNVSTLELGDSALYLCASSPREAYNEQFFGPGTRLTVL.

This clonotype was counted at least ten times. V is TRBV4-2 and J is TRBJ2-1; 15 nucleotides agree with TRBD2. V was pared by 4 bases and J by 6 bases, with 7 bases of the junction left unmatched. Germline V gene data show CDR1 as LGHNA and CDR2 as YNFKEQ. CDR3 size: 17 residues. CDR3 in DNA: TGTGCCAGCAGCCCGACCGGACTAGCGGGGGGGCCCAATGAGCAGTTCTTC. Residues: CASSPTGLAGGPNEQFF.

This clonotype was recorded many times. V gene TRBV7-2 combines with J gene TRBJ2-5, with D unclear. Trimming left V 5 bases short and J 6 bases short, with 22 bases between. This CDR3 spans 16 amino acids. Germline loops: CDR1 SGHTA, CDR2 FQGNSA. The CDR3 region is CASSPPPGMGRQTQYF. In DNA, the CDR3 is TGTGCCAGCAGCCCCCCCCCTGGGATGGGCAGGCAGACCCAGTACTTC. Looking up the rest from reference TRBV7-2 and TRBJ2-5 gives the full variable domain: GAGVSQSPSNKVTEKGKDVELRCDPISGHTALYWYRQSLGQGLEFLIYFQGNSAPDKSGLPSDRFSAERTGGSVSTLTIQRTQQEDSAVYLCASSPPPGMGRQTQYFGPGTRLLVL.

This clonotype occurred many times. The chain links TRBV12-3 or TRBV12-4 to TRBJ1-1; tentative D call: TRBD1 (6 bases). The CDR3 length is 13 residues. V was cut by 8 bases and J by 12 bases, with 22 bases left in between. The chain's CDR3 is CASGTTGGEGTFF. DNA of the CDR3: TGTGCCAGCGGAACGACAGGAGGGGAGGGGACTTTCTTT.

This clonotype was seen more than once but under ten times. The chain employs TRBV7-2 and TRBJ2-3; 8 positions agree with TRBD1. Trimming cost V 5 bases and J 10 bases; bases outside gene matches: 5. The CDR3 length is 12 residues. The V gene's germline CDR1 is SGHTA and CDR2 FQGNSA. The CDR3 sequence is CASSPGQGSQYF. For the CDR3, the DNA is TGTGCCAGCAGCCCAGGACAGGGTTCGCAGTATTTT.

This clonotype was detected ten times or more. The genes are TRBV4-2 and TRBJ2-5; D ambiguous. The CDR3 length is 15 residues. Germline lookup yields CDR1 LGHNA and CDR2 YNFKEQ. The V gene lost 0 bases and the J gene lost 3 bases, with 11 bases spanning the gap. The CDR3 sequence: CASSQDFRPKETQYF. The DNA for the CDR3 is TGTGCCAGCAGCCAAGATTTTAGGCCCAAAGAGACCCAGTACTTC.

The chain employs TRBV25-1 and TRBJ1-4; D is unclear. Germline V lookup: CDR1 MGHDK, CDR2 SYGVNS. Trimming shortened V by 1 base and J by 13 bases, and 13 bases separated the two germline ends. The CDR3 spans 13 residues. CDR3 coding DNA: TGTGCCAGCAGTGAATCGGTGCAGAGGGCACTGTTTTTT. Translated: CASSESVQRALFF.

This sequence joins TRBV10-3 and TRBJ1-2; the D is unclear. V lost 3 bases to trimming and J lost 4 bases, with 15 bases between them. Looked up from germline, CDR1 is ENHRY and CDR2 is SYGVKD. The CDR3 sequence is 15 residues long. The CDR3 DNA sequence: TGTGCCATCAGTGAAAATGGCAGGCCCCTCTATGGCTACACCTTC. Translation: CAISENGRPLYGYTF.